This note documents a single T cell receptor (delta chain) sequence. This receptor's antigen is unknown. Qualities for individual bases were not recorded, and no much larger clone is one base off. From cysteine to phenylalanine, the CDR3 is 19 amino acids long. CDR3 DNA only is kept here, 57 bases in frame from base 1. Relative to germline, V is 0 bases shorter and J is 0 bases shorter, with 22 bases between their ends. The germline V gene sets CDR1 to GEAIGNYY and CDR2 to EKD. These data originate in a study of gamma-delta T cells after stem cell transplantation (dated by TCRdb to about 2016). Library method: RT-PCR. Reads for this sample came from an Illumina MiSeq. Via CATT, TCRdb reprocessed the public reads, and rows with identical DNA were then joined. The sample yields some 16,000 delta-chain clones; just under 9.5% were counted once. Less than 80% of the sample rests with the top ten.

Recombination joined TRDV2 with TRDJ1; tentative D gene TRDD3, with 6 bases matching. The material sequenced was gamma-delta T cells. This TCR came from a human donor. It is not recorded whose cells these are; they may come from a transplant donor. The CDR3 protein sequence reads: CACDTWGWQGEKYTDKLIF. The nucleotide sequence reads TGTGCCTGTGACACCTGGGGTTGGCAGGGGGAAAAGTACACCGATAAACTCATCTTT.